Given below is one T cell receptor (beta chain) in context. This sample was included in a study of blood T cell repertoires in COVID-19. Overall study: The samples span acute and convalescent COVID-19 from the United States, Italy and Spain.

V trimming: 1 base; J trimming: 3 bases; junction bases outside the gene matches: 2. The CDR3 sequence is 15 residues long. Germline CDR1 is SEHNR and CDR2 is FQNEAQ (reference sequence). This table comes from immunoSEQ multiplex PCR, and its TCRdb copy is limited to in-frame clones, with some not included. The sample holds a few hundred thousand clones, 80% to 90% seen once. Assignment of participants to cohorts was predicated upon participant-reported clinical history. The material sequenced was PBMCs or T cells enriched from blood (not recorded which). This TCR was sampled from a woman between 25 and 40 years old who had recovered from COVID-19. This chain connects TRBV7-9 to TRBJ1-5, with 8 bases lining up with TRBD1. The DNA for the CDR3 is TGTGCCAGCAGCTTAGGGACAGGGTACAATCAGCCCCAGCATTTT. Its translation is CASSLGTGYNQPQHF.